The next 14 T cell receptor beta chains were all read from a single sample in a study of memory CD4+ T cells and cytomegalovirus serostatus. TCRdb's copy holds only in-frame clones and misses some; the assay was immunoSEQ multiplex PCR. Among over 60,000 clones listed, around 83% were seen once. Single viable CD3+CD4+CD8-CD45RO+ cells were sorted as the memory CD4+ T cells. Sequencing was carried out using memory CD4+ T cells from blood. Receptor source: an adult in good health and CMV-seronegative.

V gene TRBV29-1 combines with J gene TRBJ1-3, with no clear D. The length of the CDR3 is 12 residues. The germline gives CDR1 SQVTM, CDR2 ANQGSEA. The V end was cut by 7 bases, the J end by 0 bases, with 7 bases between. The DNA of the CDR3 is TGCAGCGGGAGAACCTCTGGAAACACCATATATTTT. Translation: CSGRTSGNTIYF.

The sample holds a few counts of this clone. The chain links TRBV5-1 to TRBJ2-1; 11 bases are a match to TRBD2. The J segment lost 6 bases and the V segment lost 7 bases, leaving 18 bases of the junction unmatched. Per germline, CDR1 SGHRS and CDR2 YFSETQ. CDR3 length: 18 amino acids. The CDR3 reads CASSGRQGKTSGINEQFF. DNA of the CDR3: TGCGCCAGCTCCGGGAGACAGGGCAAGACTAGCGGGATCAATGAGCAGTTCTTC.

The J gene is TRBJ2-7, the V gene TRBV7-2, with no clear D. The CDR3 runs to 15 residues. Deletions cut 4 bases from V and 1 base from J, with 14 bases between. CDR1 SGHTA and CDR2 FQGNSA come from the germline V gene. For the CDR3, the DNA is TGTGCCAGCAGCTACCGACTGGTTTCTTCCTACGAGCAGTACTTC. Protein product: CASSYRLVSSYEQYF.

This clone was counted a single time. In DNA, the CDR3 is TGTGCCAGCAGTGAAGCACGGAGGGCCTTCCCCTACAATGAGCAGTTCTTC. This translates into CASSEARRAFPYNEQFF. The chain joins TRBV6-1 to TRBJ2-1, with a tentative D call TRBD2 (6 bases). Germline loops: CDR1 MNHNS, CDR2 SASEGT. The CDR3 runs to 17 residues. With 0 bases removed from V and 2 bases from J, the gap between germline ends came to 14 bases.

The chain joins TRBV5-1 to TRBJ2-5; perhaps TRBD2 as D (6 bases). CDR1 is SGHRS, CDR2 YFSETQ, per germline. The CDR3 covers 12 residues. Deletions cut 3 bases from V and 5 bases from J, with 8 bases between. CDR3 in amino acids: CASSWGEETQYF. In DNA, the CDR3 is TGCGCCAGCAGCTGGGGGGAGGAGACCCAGTACTTC.

The chain recombines TRBV7-3 with TRBJ2-3; D is unclear. This CDR3 is built from 12 residues. Between the trimmed V and J ends, which lost 2 bases and 4 bases, there was a span of 4 bases. Germline V gives CDR1 SGHTA, CDR2 FQGTGA. CDR3 in DNA: TGTGCCAGCAGCTTAGGGGCAGATACGCAGTATTTT. Protein product: CASSLGADTQYF.

This clone was observed once. V gene TRBV10-1 combines with J gene TRBJ2-3, with 11 bases aligning to TRBD1. Germline V gene sequence: CDR1 WNHNN, CDR2 SYGVQD (reference sequence). There are 16 residues in the CDR3. The J segment lost 5 bases and the V segment lost 3 bases, leaving 7 bases of the junction unmatched. The chain's CDR3 is CASSDRGQGELDTQYF. Here the CDR3 DNA reads TGCGCCAGCAGTGACAGGGGACAGGGGGAATTAGATACGCAGTATTTT.

The chain has TRBV5-1 and TRBJ1-1, with 7 bases fitting TRBD1. In germline, CDR1 is SGHRS, CDR2 YFSETQ. This CDR3 comprises 13 residues. V was clipped by 4 bases and J by 11 bases; unmatched bases: 11. The CDR3 spells CASSPEGAAKAFF. The CDR3 DNA follows: TGCGCCAGCAGCCCGGAGGGGGCGGCCAAGGCTTTCTTT.

The chain carries TRBV5-6 and TRBJ2-5, with D possibly being TRBD2 (5 bases). The ends were cut back, 2 bases at V and 1 base at J, with 6 bases in the middle. The CDR3 has 13 residues. Germline V gives CDR1 SGHDT, CDR2 YYEEEE. CDR3 amino acids: CASSFRGQETQYF. CDR3 in DNA: TGTGCCAGCAGCTTCCGGGGCCAAGAGACCCAGTACTTC.

About this clone: At one boundary the junction diverges from the germline segment, which might be a read error. V is TRBV11-1 and J is TRBJ1-2; D may be TRBD1 (5 bases). CDR3 length: 11 residues. Germline V lookup: CDR1 SGHAT, CDR2 FQDESV (reference sequence). CDR3 in amino acids: CASSLGDGSFF. The CDR3 region has the DNA TGTGCCAGCAGCTTAGGGGACGGATCCTTCTTC.

Only one count was recorded for this clone. The V call is TRBV2, the J call TRBJ1-4; D is uncertain. V was pared by 6 bases and J by 7 bases, with 3 bases between. Germline V gene lookup returns CDR1 SNHLY and CDR2 FYNNEI. CDR3 length: 10 residues. CDR3 DNA: TGTGCCAGCAGGGTTGAAAAACTGTTTTTT. This encodes CASRVEKLFF.

This clone came up once. This sequence joins TRBV18 and TRBJ1-4; D is unresolved. There are 13 residues in the CDR3. CDR1 and CDR2 (germline): KGHSH, LQKENI. V lost 2 bases, J lost 0 bases, and 1 base lay in between. The CDR3 DNA follows: TGTGCCAGCTCACCATCAACTAATGAAAAACTGTTTTTT. As protein: CASSPSTNEKLFF.

The chain joins TRBV30 to TRBJ1-1; unclear D gene. The V end lost 8 bases, the J end lost 0 bases, and 7 bases lay between the germline ends. The CDR3 totals 11 residues. The V gene's germline CDR1 is GTSNPN and CDR2 SVGIG (reference sequence). The CDR3 bases are TGTGCCGGGTCACTGAACACTGAAGCTTTCTTT. As protein: CAGSLNTEAFF.

This chain connects TRBV9 to TRBJ1-2; the D is unclear. The length of the CDR3 is 14 residues. Trimming took off 4 bases at V and 2 bases at J, with 12 bases between the two ends. The germline CDR1 and CDR2 sequences are SGDLS and YYNGEE. DNA of the CDR3: TGTGCCAGCAGCAGGGAACAGCAAAACTATGGCTACACCTTC. Amino acid sequence: CASSREQQNYGYTF.